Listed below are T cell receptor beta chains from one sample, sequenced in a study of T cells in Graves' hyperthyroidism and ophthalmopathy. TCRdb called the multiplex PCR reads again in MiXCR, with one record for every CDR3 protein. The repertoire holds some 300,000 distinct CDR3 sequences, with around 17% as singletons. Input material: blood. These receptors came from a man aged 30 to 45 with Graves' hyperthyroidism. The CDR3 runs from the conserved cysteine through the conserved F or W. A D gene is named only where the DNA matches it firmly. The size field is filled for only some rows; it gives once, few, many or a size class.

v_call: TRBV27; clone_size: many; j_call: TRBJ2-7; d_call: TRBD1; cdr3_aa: CASSILGGAIGEQYF
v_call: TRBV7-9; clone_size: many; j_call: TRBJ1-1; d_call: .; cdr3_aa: CASSLRSGPEAFF
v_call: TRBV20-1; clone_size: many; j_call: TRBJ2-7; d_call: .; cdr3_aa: CSAEGLGTYEQYF
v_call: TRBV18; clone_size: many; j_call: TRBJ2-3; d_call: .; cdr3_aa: CASSPASVPDTQYF
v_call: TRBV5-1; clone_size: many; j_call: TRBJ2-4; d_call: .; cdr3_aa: CASSYTGGPKNIQYF
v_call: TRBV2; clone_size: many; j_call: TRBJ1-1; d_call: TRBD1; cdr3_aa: CATLLQGRGTEAFF
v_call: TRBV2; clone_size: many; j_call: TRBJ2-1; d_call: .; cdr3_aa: CASRDLRGESSYNEQFF
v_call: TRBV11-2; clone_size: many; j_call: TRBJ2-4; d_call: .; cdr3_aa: CASSLFRTAQQYF
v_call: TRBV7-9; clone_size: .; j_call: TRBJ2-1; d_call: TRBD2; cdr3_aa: CASSAYGQAMTSGRAYNEQFF
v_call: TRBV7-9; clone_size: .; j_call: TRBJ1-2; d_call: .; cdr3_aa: CASEGYQEGYTF
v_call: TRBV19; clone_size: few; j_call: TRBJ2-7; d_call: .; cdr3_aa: CASRHSSGNEQYF
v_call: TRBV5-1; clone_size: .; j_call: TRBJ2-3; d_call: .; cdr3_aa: CASSLNRDTRYF
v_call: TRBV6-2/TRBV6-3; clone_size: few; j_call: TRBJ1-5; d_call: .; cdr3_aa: CASSYLGQSPQHF
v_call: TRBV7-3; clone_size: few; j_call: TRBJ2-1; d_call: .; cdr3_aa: CASSIQYGYDEQFF
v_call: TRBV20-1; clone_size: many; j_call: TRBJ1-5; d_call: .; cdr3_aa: CSARDLDSYSNQPQHF
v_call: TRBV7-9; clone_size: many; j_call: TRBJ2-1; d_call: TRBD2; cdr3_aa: CASSLSGRPSNEQFF
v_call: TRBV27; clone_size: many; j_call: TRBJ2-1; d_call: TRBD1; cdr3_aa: CASSLQGANEQFF
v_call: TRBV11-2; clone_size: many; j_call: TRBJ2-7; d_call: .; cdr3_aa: CASSSPPTGEQYF
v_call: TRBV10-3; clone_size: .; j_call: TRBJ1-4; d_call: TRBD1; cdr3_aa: CAISPGQGREKLFF
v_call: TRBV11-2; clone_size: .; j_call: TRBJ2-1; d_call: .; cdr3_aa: CASSLDLRNEQFF
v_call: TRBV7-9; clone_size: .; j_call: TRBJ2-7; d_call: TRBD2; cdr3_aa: CASSLDLSGSSEQYF
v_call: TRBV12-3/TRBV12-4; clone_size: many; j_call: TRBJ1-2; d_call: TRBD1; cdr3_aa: CASSPLRGQSNYGYTF
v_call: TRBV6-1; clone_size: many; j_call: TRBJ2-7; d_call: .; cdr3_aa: CASHKPAAGRYEQYF
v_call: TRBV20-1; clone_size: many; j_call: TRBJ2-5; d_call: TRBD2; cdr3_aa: CSARVVGGTSGMETQYF
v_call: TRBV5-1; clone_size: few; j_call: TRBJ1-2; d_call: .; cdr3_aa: CASSLGQHFGYTF
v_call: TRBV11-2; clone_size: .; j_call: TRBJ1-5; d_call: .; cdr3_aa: CASSPRTNQPQHF
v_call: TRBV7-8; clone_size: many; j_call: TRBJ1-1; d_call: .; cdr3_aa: CATHHPNRGTEAFF
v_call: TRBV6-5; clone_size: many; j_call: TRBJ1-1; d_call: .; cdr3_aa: CASSYSTGHRNTEAFF
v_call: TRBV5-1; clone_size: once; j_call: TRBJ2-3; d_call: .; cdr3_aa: CASGTGDTDTQYF
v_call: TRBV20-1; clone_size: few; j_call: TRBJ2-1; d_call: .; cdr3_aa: CSARVKTRGEKRPTNPYNEQFF
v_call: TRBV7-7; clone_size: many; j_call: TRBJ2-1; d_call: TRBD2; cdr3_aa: CASSAGTSGGEQFF
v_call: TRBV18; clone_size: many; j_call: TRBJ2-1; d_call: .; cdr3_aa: CASTDFDEQFF
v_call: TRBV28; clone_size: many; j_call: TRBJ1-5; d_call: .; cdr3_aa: CASSFRSWGAGQPQHF
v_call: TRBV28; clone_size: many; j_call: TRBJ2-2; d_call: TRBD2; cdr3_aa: CASRVSGSEAGELFF
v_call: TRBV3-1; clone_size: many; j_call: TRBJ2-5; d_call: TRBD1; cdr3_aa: CASSHQGAGETQYF
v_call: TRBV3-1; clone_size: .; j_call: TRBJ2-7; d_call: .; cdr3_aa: CASSQEGTYYEQYF